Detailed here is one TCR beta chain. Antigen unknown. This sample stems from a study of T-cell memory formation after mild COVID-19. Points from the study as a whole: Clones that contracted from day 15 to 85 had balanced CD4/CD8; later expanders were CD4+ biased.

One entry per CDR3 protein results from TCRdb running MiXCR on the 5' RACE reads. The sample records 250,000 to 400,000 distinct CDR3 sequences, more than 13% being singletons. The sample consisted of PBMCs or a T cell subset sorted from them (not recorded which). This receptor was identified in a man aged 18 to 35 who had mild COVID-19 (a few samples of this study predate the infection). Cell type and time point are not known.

This CDR3 reads CATSRGRNTEAFF. CDR3 sequence (DNA): TGTGCCACCAGCAGAGGTCGGAACACTGAAGCTTTCTTT. This chain uses TRBV15 with TRBJ1-1; D is unresolved. Germline V gene sequence: CDR1 LNHNV, CDR2 YYDKDF (reference sequence). Deletions cut 1 base from V and 1 base from J, with 4 bases between. This CDR3 spans 13 amino acids.